This passage covers 14 T cell receptor beta chains from one sample sequenced in a study of glioma-infiltrating T cells after dendritic cell vaccination. Libraries were prepared by immunoSEQ multiplex PCR; TCRdb keeps only in-frame clonotypes and omits some of them. The repertoire holds approximately 90,000 clones, with approximately 87% as singletons. This material consisted of blood, taken before dendritic cell vaccination. Receptors were obtained from a human donor with glioblastoma.

V and J are TRBV5-1 and TRBJ2-7, with 11 positions matching TRBD1. V dropped 4 bases and J dropped 7; count of bases not matched to a gene: 10. CDR1 and CDR2 from the germline V gene are SGHRS and YFSETQ. CDR3 length equals 15 residues. CDR3 nucleotide sequence: TGCGCCAGCAGCAACTCGGACAGGGGGCTGGGAGAGCAGTACTTC. This codes for CASSNSDRGLGEQYF. Complete variable domain (other parts from reference TRBV5-1 and TRBJ2-7): KAGVTQTPRYLIKTRGQQVTLSCSPISGHRSVSWYQQTPGQGLQFLFEYFSETQRNKGNFPGRFSGRQFSNSRSEMNVSTLELGDSALYLCASSNSDRGLGEQYFGPGTRLTVT.

The chain links TRBV27 to TRBJ1-5; 9 bases agree with TRBD1. Trimming took 6 bases from V and 7 from J; bases not matched to a gene: 7. Germline assignment: CDR1 MNHEY and CDR2 SMNVEV (reference sequence). The CDR3 spans 14 residues. The CDR3 DNA follows: TGTGCCAGCAGCCTGACAGGGGGTGGCCAGCCCCAGCATTTT. The encoded protein is CASSLTGGGQPQHF.

This clone was found once. V usage is TRBV18 and J usage is TRBJ1-4; D is unresolved. The CDR3 is 13 residues long. Germline V lookup: CDR1 KGHSH, CDR2 LQKENI. Between the trimmed V and J ends, which lost 3 bases and 8 bases, there was a span of 10 bases. The CDR3 coding sequence is TGTGCCAGCTCACCGGGTCGGAGCGAAAAACTGTTTTTT. This codes for CASSPGRSEKLFF.

The genes are TRBV4-1 and TRBJ2-2; the match to TRBD1 covers 7 bases. The CDR3 is 15 residues long. In germline, CDR1 is MGHRA, CDR2 YSYEKL. Losses at the gene ends were 6 bases for V and 3 bases for J; bases not matched to a gene: 7. This CDR3 reads CASSPTGYYTGELFF. The CDR3, as DNA: TGCGCCAGCAGTCCGACAGGGTATTACACCGGGGAGCTGTTTTTT.

The V call is TRBV11-1, the J call TRBJ2-5, with D hard to call. The V gene lost 1 base and the J gene lost 2 bases, with 2 bases spanning the gap. The CDR3 runs to 12 residues. Germline-derived CDR1 and CDR2 are SGHAT and FQDESV (reference sequence). CDR3 bases: TGTGCCAGCAGCTTAGTACAAGAGACCCAGTACTTC. It is translated as CASSLVQETQYF.

The chain combines TRBV7-2 with TRBJ2-3; 13 nucleotides align to TRBD2. Germline loops: CDR1 SGHTA, CDR2 FQGNSA. V trimming: 1 base; J trimming: 5 bases; junction bases outside the gene matches: 3. The CDR3 spans 16 residues. Written as DNA, the CDR3 is TGTGCCAGCAGCTTAGTAGGACTAGCGGGGGAAGATACGCAGTATTTT. It specifies CASSLVGLAGEDTQYF.

The rearrangement uses TRBV6-5 and TRBJ2-3; 8 nucleotides align to TRBD2. Germline V gene lookup returns CDR1 MNHEY and CDR2 SVGAGI. Losses at the gene ends were 2 bases for V and 2 bases for J; bases not matched to a gene: 3. The CDR3 loop spans 15 amino acids. The CDR3 DNA reads TGTGCCAGCAGTTACCTAGCGGGCCCCACAGATACGCAGTATTTT. Translating it yields CASSYLAGPTDTQYF.

This rearrangement joins TRBV5-4 to TRBJ2-2; maybe TRBD1 (5 bases). V was pared by 0 bases and J by 5 bases, with 14 bases between. The germline gives CDR1 SGHNT, CDR2 YYREEE (reference sequence). The CDR3 is 16 amino acids. For the CDR3, the DNA is TGTGCCAGCAGCTTGGGGGCAGGGAAGGGAACCGGGGAGCTGTTTTTT. Translation gives CASSLGAGKGTGELFF.

J is TRBJ2-3 and V is TRBV11-2; 10 bases map to TRBD2. CDR1 SGHAT and CDR2 FQNNGV come from the germline V gene. The CDR3 consists of 16 residues. Trimming cost V 3 bases and J 3 bases; bases outside gene matches: 6. The CDR3 spells CASSFPSGSNTDTQYF. CDR3 DNA: TGTGCCAGCAGCTTTCCTAGCGGGAGTAATACAGATACGCAGTATTTT.

J is TRBJ2-1 and V is TRBV11-2, with D possibly matching TRBD2 (6 bases). Germline V gene lookup returns CDR1 SGHAT and CDR2 FQNNGV. V lost 4 bases to trimming and J lost 4 bases, with 23 bases between them. The CDR3 is 18 residues long. CDR3 sequence: CASSSAALSGRVYNEQFF. The CDR3 nucleotides read TGTGCCAGCAGCTCCGCGGCCCTTAGCGGTAGAGTATACAATGAGCAGTTCTTC.

The chain is built from TRBV18 and TRBJ2-7; D possibly corresponds to TRBD1 (6 bases). The CDR3 contains 14 residues. CDR1 and CDR2 (germline): KGHSH, LQKENI. V shed 5 bases and J shed 2 bases, with 13 bases lying between them. The chain's CDR3 is CASSSRQDTYEQYF. DNA of the CDR3: TGTGCCAGCTCATCGCGACAGGATACCTACGAGCAGTACTTC. Variable domain in full (rest from reference TRBV18 and TRBJ2-7): NAGVMQNPRHLVRRRGQEARLRCSPMKGHSHVYWYRQLPEEGLKFMVYLQKENIIDESGMPKERFSAEFPKEGPSILRIQQVVRGDSAAYFCASSSRQDTYEQYFGPGTRLTVT.

The chain links TRBV9 to TRBJ2-1, with TRBD2 identical over 8 bases. Unmatched junction bases numbered 15, after V lost 7 bases and J lost 9 bases. CDR1 is SGDLS, CDR2 YYNGEE, per germline. The CDR3 spans 15 residues. As DNA, the CDR3 is TGTGCCAGCGCCCTGGGCGGGAGGCCGGGGAGTGAGCAGTTCTTC. Its translation is CASALGGRPGSEQFF. The full variable domain, in which reference TRBV9 and TRBJ2-1 provide the parts outside the CDR3, is DSGVTQTPKHLITATGQRVTLRCSPRSGDLSVYWYQQSLDQGLQFLIQYYNGEERAKGNILERFSAQQFPDLHSELNLSSLELGDSALYFCASALGGRPGSEQFFGPGTRLTVL.

V is TRBV15 and J is TRBJ2-3, with 9 bases matching TRBD2. The CDR3 spans 15 residues. With V trimmed by 3 bases and J by 0 bases, 1 base remained unmatched. Germline V gene data show CDR1 as LNHNV and CDR2 as YYDKDF (reference sequence). The CDR3 region is CATSSGTSSTDTQYF. DNA of the CDR3: TGTGCCACCAGCAGTGGGACTAGCAGCACAGATACGCAGTATTTT.

The CDR3 is CASRADSRSTDTQYF. The CDR3 DNA is TGTGCCAGCAGAGCGGACAGCCGAAGCACAGATACGCAGTATTTT. J is TRBJ2-3 and V is TRBV9; possible D gene TRBD1, 6 bases. Germline CDR1 reads SGDLS; CDR2 reads YYNGEE. Trimming shortened V by 5 bases and J by 0 bases, and 13 bases separated the two germline ends. The CDR3 runs 15 residues.